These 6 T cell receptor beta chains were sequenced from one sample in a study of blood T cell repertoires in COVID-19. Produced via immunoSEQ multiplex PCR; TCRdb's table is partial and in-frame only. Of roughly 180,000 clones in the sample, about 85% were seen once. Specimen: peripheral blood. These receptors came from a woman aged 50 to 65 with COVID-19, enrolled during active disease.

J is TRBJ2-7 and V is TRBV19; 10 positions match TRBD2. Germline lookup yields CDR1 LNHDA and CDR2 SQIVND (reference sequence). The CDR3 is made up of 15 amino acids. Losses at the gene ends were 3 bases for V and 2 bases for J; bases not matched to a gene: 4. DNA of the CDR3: TGTGCCAGTAGTATCCGAACTAGCGGGGCCTACGAGCAGTACTTC. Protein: CASSIRTSGAYEQYF.

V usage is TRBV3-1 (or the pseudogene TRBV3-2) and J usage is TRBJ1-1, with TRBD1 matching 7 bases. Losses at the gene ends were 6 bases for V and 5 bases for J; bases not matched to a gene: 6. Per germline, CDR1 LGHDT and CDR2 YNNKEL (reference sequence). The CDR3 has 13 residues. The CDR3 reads CASRQGVGTEAFF. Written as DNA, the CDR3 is TGTGCCAGCAGGCAGGGGGTGGGGACTGAAGCTTTCTTT.

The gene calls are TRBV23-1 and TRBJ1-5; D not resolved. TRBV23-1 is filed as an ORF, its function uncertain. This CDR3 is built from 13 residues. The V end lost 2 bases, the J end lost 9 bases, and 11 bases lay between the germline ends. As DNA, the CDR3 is TGCGCCAGCAGTCAAAGGGAGAAATGGCCCCAGCATTTT. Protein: CASSQREKWPQHF.

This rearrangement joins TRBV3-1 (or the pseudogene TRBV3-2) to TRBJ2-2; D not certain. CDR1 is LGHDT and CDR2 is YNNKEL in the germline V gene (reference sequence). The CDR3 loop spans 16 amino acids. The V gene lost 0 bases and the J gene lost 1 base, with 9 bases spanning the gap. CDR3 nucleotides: TGTGCCAGCAGCCAAGAAGTTCTCGGGAACACCGGGGAGCTGTTTTTT. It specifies CASSQEVLGNTGELFF.

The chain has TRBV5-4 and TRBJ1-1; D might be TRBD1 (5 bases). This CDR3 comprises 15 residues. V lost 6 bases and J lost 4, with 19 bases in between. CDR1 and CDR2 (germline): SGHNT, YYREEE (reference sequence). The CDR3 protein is CASNLVGGLVTEAFF. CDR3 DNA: TGTGCCAGCAACCTGGTGGGGGGATTGGTCACTGAAGCTTTCTTT.

The CDR3 DNA follows: TGCGCCAGCAGCCAAGTCTCAGCGGGGGGGACCTACGAGCAGTACTTC. This translates into CASSQVSAGGTYEQYF. J is TRBJ2-7 and V is TRBV4-1; 10 positions match TRBD2. Germline V gene lookup returns CDR1 MGHRA and CDR2 YSYEKL. This CDR3 contains 16 residues. After removal of 1 base from V and 2 bases from J, the junction contained 5 bases not matched to a gene.